The 29 T cell receptor beta chains presented below share a single source sample, sequenced in a study of shared clonotypes between healthy human individuals. The assay was immunoSEQ multiplex PCR, and TCRdb's table has in-frame clones only and misses some. The sample records some 900,000 clones, over 75% being singletons. The source material was memory CD4+ T cells sorted from blood. The subset is: CD45RA-negative fraction. Every receptor here comes from a man younger than 35 in good health.

The chain combines TRBV5-3 with TRBJ1-3, with TRBD1 matching 8 bases. TRBV5-3 is annotated as an ORF whose role is uncertain. This CDR3 contains 16 residues. V lost 4 bases to trimming and J lost 0 bases; unmatched junction nucleotides: 6. Here the CDR3 reads CARSRGQGDSGNTIYF. The CDR3 DNA sequence: TGTGCCAGAAGCCGAGGACAGGGAGACTCTGGAAACACCATATATTTT.

Note on this clone: This sample also contains other DNA sequences that code for the same CDR3. V usage is TRBV2 and J usage is TRBJ2-7; 7 bases line up with TRBD2. The CDR3 length is 14 residues. Unmatched junction bases numbered 3, after V lost 1 base and J lost 3 bases. Germline V gene lookup returns CDR1 SNHLY and CDR2 FYNNEI. CDR3 loop: CASSEEGGLYEQYF. CDR3 bases: TGTGCCAGCAGTGAAGAGGGAGGGCTCTACGAGCAGTACTTC.

The rearrangement links TRBV5-6 to TRBJ1-1, with TRBD1 as a possible D gene (5 bases). The germline CDR1 and CDR2 sequences are SGHDT and YYEEEE. V lost 4 bases and J lost 5, with 21 bases in between. CDR3 length equals 16 residues. CDR3 DNA: TGTGCCAGCAGCCGAGCGGGTAATCAGGGAAGGACTGAAGCTTTCTTT. Translation gives CASSRAGNQGRTEAFF.

This chain links TRBV18 with TRBJ1-5; D not resolved. This CDR3 contains 15 residues. Per the germline V gene, CDR1 is KGHSH and CDR2 is LQKENI. The ends were cut back, 3 bases at V and 5 bases at J, with 14 bases in the middle. The CDR3 here is CASSPDGKTYQPQHF. The CDR3 DNA is TGTGCCAGCTCACCGGACGGCAAAACTTATCAGCCCCAGCATTTT. Together with reference TRBV18 and TRBJ1-5, the CDR3 gives the full variable domain: NAGVMQNPRHLVRRRGQEARLRCSPMKGHSHVYWYRQLPEEGLKFMVYLQKENIIDESGMPKERFSAEFPKEGPSILRIQQVVRGDSAAYFCASSPDGKTYQPQHFGDGTRLSIL.

This sequence joins TRBV18 and TRBJ1-5; 9 bases map to TRBD1. V gave up 3 bases and J gave up 7 bases; unmatched junction bases: 10. The V gene's germline CDR1 is KGHSH and CDR2 LQKENI. This CDR3 is 16 amino acids long. As DNA, the CDR3 is TGTGCCAGCTCACCCCCGGGACAGGGTGTAGGACAGCCCCAGCATTTT. Its translation is CASSPPGQGVGQPQHF.

This clone was seen only once. The rearrangement uses TRBV5-1 and TRBJ1-1; D is unclear. This CDR3 spans 17 amino acids. Trimming pared 4 bases from V and 5 bases from J, leaving 24 bases between. CDR1 SGHRS and CDR2 YFSETQ come from the germline V gene. CDR3 region: CASSNPNNSVWQTEAFF. The CDR3 bases are TGCGCCAGCAGCAACCCCAACAACTCGGTTTGGCAAACTGAAGCTTTCTTT.

This clone was found a few times. The chain couples TRBV18 to TRBJ1-5; D remains unclear. The CDR3 extends over 13 amino acids. Germline V gene lookup returns CDR1 KGHSH and CDR2 LQKENI. The V gene lost 2 bases and the J gene lost 9 bases, with 11 bases spanning the gap. CDR3 sequence reads: CASSPSRGGPQHF. The CDR3 bases are TGTGCCAGCTCACCAAGTCGAGGAGGGCCCCAGCATTTT.

The J gene is TRBJ2-2, the V gene TRBV11-3, with TRBD2 matching over 8 bases. The V gene's germline CDR1 is SGHNT and CDR2 YENEEA. The CDR3 runs 15 residues. The ends lost 0 bases at V and 4 bases at J; junction bases unmatched: 1. The CDR3 protein is CASSLDGRVTGELFF. The CDR3 nucleotides read TGTGCCAGCAGCTTAGACGGGAGGGTCACCGGGGAGCTGTTTTTT.

This chain links TRBV18 with TRBJ1-5; 7 bases fit TRBD1. The CDR3 covers 16 residues. Germline CDR1 KGHSH, CDR2 LQKENI. Trimming cost V 2 bases and J 1 base; bases outside gene matches: 5. The DNA for the CDR3 is TGTGCCAGCTCACCATACCGACAGGGCAGCAATCAGCCCCAGCATTTT. Translation gives CASSPYRQGSNQPQHF.

V usage is TRBV5-4 and J usage is TRBJ1-2, with D maybe TRBD1 (5 bases). Trimming pared 5 bases from V and 7 bases from J, leaving 12 bases between. This CDR3 region has 12 residues. The germline V gene encodes CDR1 SGHNT and CDR2 YYREEE (reference sequence). The CDR3 DNA sequence: TGTGCCAGCAGTTACGACAGAATTGGCTACACCTTC. It encodes CASSYDRIGYTF.

The chain links TRBV5-1 to TRBJ2-7, with 8 nucleotides matching TRBD1. Germline V lookup: CDR1 SGHRS, CDR2 YFSETQ. This CDR3 spans 16 amino acids. The junction had 15 bases not matched to a gene; V was cut back by 4 bases and J by 6 bases. The CDR3 DNA sequence: TGCGCCAGCAGCCCGACAGGGGACCCTAATTGGGGCGAGCAGTACTTC. Protein sequence: CASSPTGDPNWGEQYF.

A note on this clone: In the same sample, other DNA sequences code for this CDR3. The chain has TRBV25-1 and TRBJ2-1, with D uncertain. The V gene's germline CDR1 is MGHDK and CDR2 SYGVNS. CDR3 length: 12 residues. V was trimmed by 6 bases and J by 6 bases, leaving 9 bases between them. The CDR3 protein is CASSTQGNEQFF. The CDR3 DNA is TGTGCCAGCAGCACGCAAGGCAATGAGCAGTTCTTC.

This chain uses TRBV4-2 with TRBJ1-2; possible D gene TRBD1, 5 bases. Germline assignment: CDR1 LGHNA and CDR2 YNFKEQ. V was shortened by 5 bases and J by 3 bases, with 13 bases between the two germline ends. This CDR3 is built from 14 residues. CDR3 sequence reads: CASSVRVSDYGYTF. The DNA of the CDR3 is TGTGCCAGCAGCGTCAGGGTTTCGGACTATGGCTACACCTTC.

Of note for this clone: This CDR3 is also generated by other DNA sequences in the sample. The gene calls are TRBV6-5 and TRBJ1-6, with TRBD1 as a possible D gene (5 bases). Trimming took 5 bases from V and 7 from J, leaving 6 bases between them. Germline lookup yields CDR1 MNHEY and CDR2 SVGAGI. The CDR3 is 12 residues long. The CDR3 loop is CASSPGNSPLHF. The CDR3 region has the DNA TGTGCCAGCAGTCCAGGGAATTCACCCCTCCACTTT.

The V call is TRBV9, the J call TRBJ2-7, with a tentative D call TRBD2 (6 bases). The CDR3 runs 13 residues. Germline V gene lookup returns CDR1 SGDLS and CDR2 YYNGEE. The V end lost 4 bases, the J end lost 6 bases, and 14 bases lay between the germline ends. CDR3 DNA: TGTGCCAGCAGCTCCGCGGGGTCCAGCGAGCAGTACTTC. Protein: CASSSAGSSEQYF.

As concerns this clone: The sample contains more than one DNA sequence encoding this CDR3. The chain carries TRBV30 and TRBJ2-3; no definite D call. Germline V gives CDR1 GTSNPN, CDR2 SVGIG (reference sequence). V lost 0 bases and J lost 6, with 7 bases in between. The CDR3 contains 12 residues. The CDR3 is CAWSVSSDTQYF. In nucleotides, the CDR3 is TGTGCCTGGAGTGTAAGCTCCGATACGCAGTATTTT.

The chain joins TRBV11-2 to TRBJ2-7, with no clear D. CDR1 and CDR2 (germline): SGHAT, FQNNGV. V shed 4 bases and J shed 3 bases, with 10 bases lying between them. CDR3 size: 13 residues. For the CDR3, the DNA is TGTGCCAGCAGCTATGACTGGGGCTACGAGCAGTACTTC. This encodes CASSYDWGYEQYF.

The chain uses TRBV5-6 and TRBJ1-4, with 8 positions matching TRBD1. The CDR3 is 14 amino acids. From germline, CDR1 is SGHDT and CDR2 YYEEEE. The V segment lost 4 bases and the J segment 8 bases; nucleotides outside the gene matches: 7. The CDR3 region is CASSGGQAVEKLFF. CDR3 DNA: TGTGCCAGCAGCGGGGGACAGGCAGTCGAAAAACTGTTTTTT.

The rearrangement uses TRBV7-8 and TRBJ1-3; D unresolved. The V gene's germline CDR1 is SGHVS and CDR2 FQNEAQ. The CDR3 spans 13 residues. V lost 5 bases to trimming and J lost 6 bases, with 11 bases between them. Here the CDR3 DNA reads TGTGCCAGCAGCCCACCCCAGGCAAACACCATATATTTT. The encoded protein is CASSPPQANTIYF.

The J gene is TRBJ1-5, the V gene TRBV6-5, with D possibly matching TRBD1 (6 bases). This CDR3 comprises 14 residues. V was cut by 4 bases and J by 7 bases, with 14 bases left in between. From germline, CDR1 is MNHEY and CDR2 SVGAGI. As DNA, the CDR3 is TGTGCCAGCAGTTCCCAGGGGTTTTCGCAGCCCCAGCATTTT. It specifies CASSSQGFSQPQHF.

J is TRBJ2-7 and V is TRBV6-5; a possible D gene is TRBD1 (8 bases). V was cut by 6 bases and J by 7 bases, with 19 bases left in between. This CDR3 is 14 amino acids long. Germline CDR1 is MNHEY and CDR2 is SVGAGI. The CDR3 sequence: CASRPTGGVKEQYF. CDR3 nucleotides: TGTGCCAGCAGGCCCACAGGGGGGGTAAAGGAGCAGTACTTC.

This clone was detected once. The rearrangement links TRBV28 to TRBJ2-2; D unresolved. V lost 3 bases to trimming and J lost 7 bases, with 3 bases between them. The CDR3 is made up of 11 amino acids. Germline loops: CDR1 MDHEN, CDR2 SYDVKM. Written as DNA, the CDR3 is TGTGCCAGCAGTTTTTTCGGGGAGCTGTTTTTT. Translation gives CASSFFGELFF.

This chain links TRBV4-3 with TRBJ1-4; TRBD1 matches at 8 bases. V lost 3 bases and J lost 5; bases outside the gene matches: 5. The CDR3 covers 15 residues. CDR1 and CDR2 from the germline V gene are LGHNA and YSLEER. The CDR3 nucleotides read TGCGCCAGCAGCCAGTTCTCAGGGGGCAATGAAAAACTGTTTTTT. Its protein is CASSQFSGGNEKLFF.

The chain joins TRBV7-3 to TRBJ1-1; a weak D match, TRBD1 (6 bases). The length of the CDR3 is 14 residues. Trimming cost V 2 bases and J 4 bases, with 11 bases left between them. Germline lookup yields CDR1 SGHTA and CDR2 FQGTGA. Here the CDR3 reads CASSLLGGSTEAFF. The CDR3 DNA follows: TGTGCCAGCAGCTTATTAGGGGGGAGCACTGAAGCTTTCTTT.

V and J are TRBV9 and TRBJ2-7; no clear D. Germline CDR1 is SGDLS and CDR2 is YYNGEE. Trimming took 3 bases from V and 0 from J, leaving 10 bases between them. This CDR3 region has 14 residues. CDR3 amino acids: CASSETALSYEQYF. For the CDR3, the DNA is TGTGCCAGCAGCGAGACGGCTCTCTCCTACGAGCAGTACTTC.

Details on this clone: Other DNA sequences in the same sample also yield this CDR3. Written as DNA, the CDR3 is TGCGCCAGCAGCTTGTTAACCGGCGGGCCGAACACTGAAGCTTTCTTT. Its protein is CASSLLTGGPNTEAFF. This chain uses TRBV5-1 with TRBJ1-1; D ambiguous. V was pared by 1 base and J by 1 base, with 14 bases between. The CDR3 contains 16 residues. Germline V lookup: CDR1 SGHRS, CDR2 YFSETQ.

V gene TRBV9 combines with J gene TRBJ2-3; 7 nucleotides align to TRBD1. Germline V gene data show CDR1 as SGDLS and CDR2 as YYNGEE. V gave up 1 base and J gave up 2 bases; unmatched junction bases: 7. There are 16 residues in the CDR3. Here the CDR3 reads CASSVTGTVNTDTQYF. The CDR3 DNA reads as TGTGCCAGCAGCGTAACCGGGACAGTTAACACAGATACGCAGTATTTT.

The chain recombines TRBV18 with TRBJ2-5, with TRBD1 matching over 8 bases. V shed 3 bases and J 0 bases; nucleotides not matched to a gene: 0. CDR3 length: 14 residues. Per the germline V gene, CDR1 is KGHSH and CDR2 is LQKENI. CDR3 in DNA: TGTGCCAGCTCACCGGGACAGGACCAAGAGACCCAGTACTTC. Residues: CASSPGQDQETQYF.

The genes are TRBV5-4 and TRBJ2-5, with 8 bases matching TRBD2. This CDR3 region has 16 residues. The V gene's germline CDR1 is SGHNT and CDR2 YYREEE (reference sequence). With V trimmed by 0 bases and J by 0 bases, 4 bases remained unmatched. Written as DNA, the CDR3 is TGTGCCAGCAGCTTGGGACTAGCGCATAACCAAGAGACCCAGTACTTC. Residues: CASSLGLAHNQETQYF.